This T cell receptor (beta chain) was recovered during a study of read filtering for tumor transcriptome and immune sequencing. General study results and limits: In IR-seq, single-read clonotypes were about 80% of clonotypes but 3.5% to 4% of reads.

This clonotype has at least ten counts. Antigen: not known. The library was built from 400 ng RNA with molecular barcoded adaptors for alpha/delta and beta/gamma chains. Using its own MiXCR run on the reads, TCRdb lists one record per CDR3 protein. This table has about 58,000 distinct CDR3 sequences, 12% appearing once. The CDR3 covers 15 residues. Germline assignment: CDR1 SEHNR and CDR2 FQNEAQ (reference sequence). V lost 7 bases and J lost 3; bases outside the gene matches: 6. Bone marrow was sampled from every patient at the time of active disease. Source material: a population of CD138-negative cells sorted from bone marrow. This TCR was sampled from a donor at least 40 years old with multiple myeloma. V gene TRBV7-9 combines with J gene TRBJ2-6, with 7 bases aligning to TRBD1. In DNA, the CDR3 is TGTGCCAGCACCGGAGACAGGGTTGGGGCCAACGTCCTGACTTTC. This encodes CASTGDRVGANVLTF. The entire variable domain, with the rest obtained from reference TRBV7-9 and TRBJ2-6, is as follows: DTGVSQNPRHKITKRGQNVTFRCDPISEHNRLYWYRQTLGQGPEFLTYFQNEAQLEKSRLLSDRFSAERPKGSFSTLEIQRTEQGDSAMYLCASTGDRVGANVLTFGAGSRLTVL.